This T cell receptor (beta chain) was identified during a study of response to subunit inactivated influenza vaccine. TCRdb redid the calling of the RT-PCR reads with MiXCR, one entry per CDR3 protein. The sample carries roughly 500,000 distinct CDR3 sequences, 16% recorded once. This clonotype turned up a few times. Its antigen is unknown. The germline V gene has CDR1 SGDLS and CDR2 YYNGEE. This CDR3 contains 15 residues. The V gene lost 3 bases and the J gene lost 2 bases, with 14 bases spanning the gap. Study conclusions and caveats: Few additional T cells are recruited per seasonal influenza vaccination, authors suggested.

The gene calls are TRBV9 and TRBJ2-5; D ambiguous. The TCR was taken from a man between 50 and 69 years old who received an inactivated influenza vaccine. The sequenced sample was CD4+ T cells sorted from PBMCs, obtained about 23 months after vaccination. The CDR3 bases are TGTGCCAGCAGCGGAGGCGTCCTAGAGCAAGAGACCCAGTACTTC. Residues: CASSGGVLEQETQYF.